The present TCR beta chain was sequenced within a study of blood T cell repertoires in COVID-19. The germline CDR1 and CDR2 sequences are SGHNT and YYREEE (reference sequence). V was pared by 3 bases and J by 0 bases, with 12 bases between. The CDR3 sequence is 16 residues long. Profiling relied on immunoSEQ multiplex PCR, and the TCRdb table lists in-frame clones only, not all of them. The sample contains over 200,000 clones, less than 85% of which appear only once. This receptor was taken from a woman older than 75 with COVID-19, enrolled during active disease. This chain joins TRBV5-4 and TRBJ1-4, with a tentative D call TRBD1 (6 bases). The sample was peripheral blood. CDR3 residues: CASSSPDSSTNEKLFF. The CDR3 DNA follows: TGTGCCAGCAGCTCTCCGGACAGCTCAACTAATGAAAAACTGTTTTTT.